Below, one T cell receptor beta chain is given with its context. Its antigen is as yet unknown. TCRdb's table, derived via immunoSEQ multiplex PCR, lists solely in-frame clones and lacks some. The table includes some 1,100,000 clones, approximately 80% detected once. Germline V lookup: CDR1 MNHEY, CDR2 SMNVEV (reference sequence). Trimming stripped 5 bases from V and 7 bases from J, with 12 bases between. CDR3 length: 13 residues. The sample belongs to a study of shared clonotypes between healthy human individuals. Study-wide background: Per donor, CD8 memory used one plate, CD8 naive used two, CD4 memory used three and CD4 naive used three.

Whole-study findings and limits: Generation probabilities were higher for clonotypes shared across all four sorted-subset donors than for unshared ones.

The V call is TRBV27, the J call TRBJ2-1; a possible D gene is TRBD2 (5 bases). The sample consisted of memory CD4+ T cells from PBMCs. Subset here: CD45RA-negative fraction. The TCR was taken from a man younger than 35 in good health. Some clones in this sample may be carry-over from other donors' samples. The CDR3 is CASSLTGSNEQFF. Here the CDR3 DNA reads TGTGCCAGCAGTCTAACTGGGAGTAATGAGCAGTTCTTC.